This T cell receptor beta chain was identified during a study of T cell repertoires in cytomegalovirus infection. TCRdb fed the reads into MiXCR, producing one record per CDR3 protein. The sample lists roughly 200,000 distinct CDR3 sequences; approximately 17% were seen once. This CDR3 region has 15 residues. Germline CDR1 and CDR2: SGHAT and FQDESV (reference sequence). V was cut by 5 bases and J by 3 bases, with 16 bases left in between. Sequenced: CD8+ T cells from PBMCs. This chain connects TRBV11-1 to TRBJ2-5, with D perhaps matching TRBD2 (7 bases). The source is a human donor in good health (CMV status not recorded). Some clones in this sample may be carry-over from other donors' samples. The CDR3 DNA follows: TGTGCCAGCAGCGACGGGGGGCTAGGGGAAGAGACCCAGTACTTC. Amino acid sequence: CASSDGGLGEETQYF.